These 12 T cell receptor beta chains were sequenced from one sample in a study of blood T cell repertoires in COVID-19. Profiled with immunoSEQ multiplex PCR; TCRdb holds only in-frame clones, not every one. There are a few hundred thousand clones in the sample; under 85% occur only once, and roughly 0.87% lies in the top ten. The sequenced sample was peripheral blood. Receptors originate from a human donor with COVID-19, enrolled during active disease. The donor label of this sample is uncertain.

The rearrangement links TRBV28 to TRBJ2-1, with 7 bases aligning to TRBD2. J was trimmed by 0 bases and V by 5 bases; bases with no gene match: 4. CDR3 length: 15 residues. CDR1 and CDR2 from the germline V gene are MDHEN and SYDVKM. CDR3 bases: TGTGCCAGCAGTCCCAGCGGGATCTCCTACAATGAGCAGTTCTTC. This encodes CASSPSGISYNEQFF.

CDR3 nucleotide sequence: TGCGCCAGCAGCCCTTCAGGGGGAACCAATCAGCCCCAGCATTTT. As protein: CASSPSGGTNQPQHF. The chain links TRBV5-1 to TRBJ1-5, with 7 bases fitting TRBD1. The length of the CDR3 is 15 residues. V gave up 4 bases and J gave up 3 bases; unmatched junction bases: 7. CDR1 and CDR2 from the germline V gene are SGHRS and YFSETQ.

The chain has TRBV6-6 and TRBJ1-1; 10 bases are shared with TRBD1. V shed 2 bases and J 1 base; nucleotides not matched to a gene: 4. This CDR3 spans 16 amino acids. Germline V gene lookup returns CDR1 MNHNY and CDR2 SVGAGI (reference sequence). The CDR3 reads CASSYGRQGANTEAFF. The CDR3 DNA sequence: TGTGCCAGCAGTTACGGGAGACAGGGGGCGAACACTGAAGCTTTCTTT.

This clone showed up just a few times. This chain connects TRBV6-4 to TRBJ2-3; D is possibly TRBD1 (5 bases). Trimming stripped 8 bases from V and 2 bases from J, with 20 bases between. The CDR3 loop spans 16 amino acids. The germline V gene has CDR1 MRHNA and CDR2 SNTAGT. The CDR3 DNA reads as TGTGCCAGCTTCTACCATTACAGGCTACCCACAGATACGCAGTATTTT. Its protein product is CASFYHYRLPTDTQYF.

V is TRBV7-2 and J is TRBJ1-2, with D perhaps TRBD1 (6 bases). Germline V gene lookup returns CDR1 SGHTA and CDR2 FQGNSA. The CDR3 has 15 amino acids. V dropped 0 bases and J dropped 6 bases, with 14 bases sitting between them. The CDR3 DNA follows: TGTGCCAGCAGCTTAGCGGCCAGGGGAATGGATGGCTACACCTTC. Translating gives CASSLAARGMDGYTF.

The V gene is TRBV15, the J gene TRBJ1-2, with 7 bases fitting TRBD1. The J segment lost 0 bases and the V segment lost 1 base, leaving 8 bases of the junction unmatched. Germline-derived CDR1 and CDR2 are LNHNV and YYDKDF (reference sequence). The CDR3 sequence is 17 residues long. The CDR3 DNA sequence: TGTGCCACCAGCAGAGCCTTGACAGGGACGGCTAACTATGGCTACACCTTC. Encoded protein: CATSRALTGTANYGYTF.

V usage is TRBV12-3 or TRBV12-4 and J usage is TRBJ1-1; tentative D call: TRBD1 (6 bases). Trimming shortened V by 3 bases and J by 5 bases, and 10 bases separated the two germline ends. This CDR3 has 13 amino acids. This CDR3 reads CASSLATGTEAFF. DNA of the CDR3: TGTGCCAGCAGTTTGGCCACAGGGACTGAAGCTTTCTTT.

This chain links TRBV9 with TRBJ2-5; 8 bases align to TRBD1. Germline CDR1 reads SGDLS; CDR2 reads YYNGEE. This CDR3 is 14 amino acids long. Trimming removed 2 bases from V and 5 bases from J; junction bases left unmatched: 5. CDR3 protein: CASSVGGQAETQYF. The CDR3 region has the DNA TGTGCCAGCAGCGTCGGGGGACAGGCGGAGACCCAGTACTTC.

This clone is a singleton in its sample. The chain carries TRBV5-5 and TRBJ1-4; no firm D call. Germline CDR1 is SGHKS and CDR2 is YYEKEE (reference sequence). V was shortened by 4 bases and J by 7 bases, with 14 bases between the two germline ends. This CDR3 contains 14 residues. This chain's CDR3 is CASSLDPRGEKLFF. Written as DNA, the CDR3 is TGTGCCAGCAGCCTCGACCCCCGGGGTGAAAAACTGTTTTTT.

Points on this clone: Other DNA variants within this sample encode the same CDR3. The gene calls are TRBV6-5 and TRBJ2-7; 12 bases map to TRBD2. The germline CDR1 and CDR2 sequences are MNHEY and SVGAGI. V shed 4 bases, J shed 2 bases, and the junction held 3 bases outside the gene matches. The CDR3 consists of 15 residues. The CDR3 reads CASSLLAGGTYEQYF. CDR3 nucleotide sequence: TGTGCCAGCAGTTTACTAGCGGGAGGTACCTACGAGCAGTACTTC.

This clone was recorded a few times. The rearrangement uses TRBV27 and TRBJ1-4, with D hard to call. Trimming left V 3 bases short and J 0 bases short, with 8 bases between. The CDR3 totals 15 residues. The germline CDR1 and CDR2 sequences are MNHEY and SMNVEV (reference sequence). The chain's CDR3 is CASSLLGATNEKLFF. The CDR3 DNA reads as TGTGCCAGCAGTTTGTTGGGCGCAACTAATGAAAAACTGTTTTTT.

V is TRBV7-9 and J is TRBJ1-1; D ambiguous. The CDR3 runs to 13 residues. The germline V gene has CDR1 SEHNR and CDR2 FQNEAQ (reference sequence). V dropped 7 bases and J dropped 2 bases, with 11 bases sitting between them. CDR3 bases: TGTGCCAGCACCCTTAGTAGAAACACTGAAGCTTTCTTT. Protein: CASTLSRNTEAFF.